This paragraph reports one TCR beta chain. As yet, its antigen is unknown. These data originate in a study of cytomegalovirus exposure and HLA in healthy donors. Study outcomes and limitations: The study found most TCR sequences rare, yet found some public TCRs in many donors.

Unrecorded immune exposure was likely among donors, who were nominally healthy when sampled. This CDR3 has 14 amino acids. Trimming at V came to 2 bases and at J to 6 bases, leaving 5 bases not matched to a gene. Germline loops: CDR1 MNHNS, CDR2 SASEGT. The PCR was carried out with 60 Vbeta primers and 13 Jbeta primers. Method: immunoSEQ multiplex PCR; TCRdb's copy keeps in-frame clones and lacks some. The table includes around 190,000 clones, about 84% detected once. The chain links TRBV6-1 to TRBJ2-7; 9 bases are shared with TRBD1. This receptor was taken from a woman in her thirties in good health and CMV-seropositive. The sample was PBMCs. The CDR3 sequence is CASSETDRGAEQYF. The CDR3 DNA is TGTGCCAGCAGTGAAACGGACAGGGGAGCCGAGCAGTACTTC.